The T cell receptor (beta chain) described here comes from a study of Graves' ophthalmopathy and Graves' hyperthyroidism. At least ten counts were recorded for this clonotype. The authors used Ficoll-Paque density gradient centrifugation to separate PBMCs. The input was 8.5 to 10 ml of fresh peripheral blood. The CDR3 extends over 13 amino acids. The V and J ends lost 7 bases and 1 base respectively, with 11 bases between them. CDR1 and CDR2 from the germline V gene are SEHNR and FQNEAQ (reference sequence). Amplification targeted the TCR beta CDR3 regions, with RNA transcripts as the source material. First-round RT-PCR relied on HTBI primers, and a second-round multiplex PCR came next. TCRdb recomputed calls from the multiplex PCR reads with MiXCR, one row per CDR3 protein. The sample contains hundreds of thousands of distinct CDR3 sequences, approximately 22% of which appear only once.

The TCR comes from a woman aged 18-30 years with stable Graves' hyperthyroidism. Some clones in this sample may be carry-over from other donors' samples. The chain links TRBV7-9 to TRBJ2-7; D gene uncertain. Source material: peripheral blood. Here the CDR3 reads CASNDGSSYEQYF. In DNA, the CDR3 is TGTGCCAGCAATGACGGGTCTTCCTACGAGCAGTACTTC.